A single sample gave rise to the 19 T cell receptor beta chains below, sequenced in a study of blood T cell repertoires in COVID-19. Profiling relied on immunoSEQ multiplex PCR, and the TCRdb table lists in-frame clones only, not all of them. The sample holds roughly 400,000 clones; about 88% are singletons and the top ten take 1.2% to 1.5%. Material: PBMCs or T cells enriched from blood (not recorded which). The receptors were sampled from a woman between 18 and 29 years old who had been exposed to COVID-19.

This clone showed up just once. This chain joins TRBV28 and TRBJ1-1; D is ambiguous. Germline assignment: CDR1 MDHEN and CDR2 SYDVKM. V was shortened by 5 bases and J by 5 bases, with 6 bases between the two germline ends. CDR3 size: 11 residues. CDR3 sequence reads: CASSRRTEAFF. CDR3 in DNA: TGTGCCAGCAGTCGCAGAACTGAAGCTTTCTTT.

The chain has TRBV19 and TRBJ1-4; possibly TRBD1 for D (5 bases). With 5 bases removed from V and 1 base from J, the gap between germline ends came to 14 bases. The CDR3 sequence is 16 residues long. In germline, CDR1 is LNHDA, CDR2 SQIVND (reference sequence). CDR3 nucleotide sequence: TGTGCCAGTAGTGCGGGGACGGTCGAAACTAATGAAAAACTGTTTTTT. It translates to CASSAGTVETNEKLFF.

The V call is TRBV5-4, the J call TRBJ1-2; 7 positions match TRBD1. The germline V gene encodes CDR1 SGHNT and CDR2 YYREEE (reference sequence). Unmatched junction bases numbered 7, after V lost 3 bases and J lost 5 bases. This CDR3 comprises 14 residues. CDR3 loop: CASSSDRAQYGYTF. The CDR3 DNA reads TGTGCCAGCAGCTCTGACAGGGCGCAGTATGGCTACACCTTC.

CDR3 bases: TGTGCCAGCAGCCTCAGCGGGGAGGGGACCCAGTACTTC. Translating it yields CASSLSGEGTQYF. The chain recombines TRBV3-1 (or the pseudogene TRBV3-2) with TRBJ2-5, with 7 bases that match TRBD2. From germline, CDR1 is LGHDT and CDR2 YNNKEL (reference sequence). The CDR3 spans 13 residues. The junction had 6 bases not matched to a gene; V was cut back by 4 bases and J by 7 bases.

The rearrangement joins TRBV18 to TRBJ1-4; the match to TRBD1 covers 7 bases. The V gene end was trimmed by 3 bases and the J gene end by 2 bases; junction bases not matched to a gene: 6. The CDR3 length is 16 residues. Germline CDR1 reads KGHSH; CDR2 reads LQKENI. CDR3 nucleotides: TGTGCCAGCTCACCTTTGACAGGGACTACTAATGAAAAACTGTTTTTT. It codes for CASSPLTGTTNEKLFF.

The V call is TRBV6-4, the J call TRBJ2-1, with 8 bases identical to TRBD2. With 3 bases clipped from V and 8 bases from J, the junction kept 3 bases outside the gene matches. CDR3 length: 13 residues. Germline V gene lookup returns CDR1 MRHNA and CDR2 SNTAGT. The CDR3 DNA is TGTGCCAGCAGTGAGGGACTAGAGGATGAGCAGTTCTTC. Protein: CASSEGLEDEQFF.

Here the CDR3 reads CASSTSGDTDTQYF. DNA for the CDR3: TGTGCCAGCAGCACCAGCGGGGACACAGATACGCAGTATTTT. The V gene is TRBV9, the J gene TRBJ2-3, with 7 bases lining up with TRBD2. Unmatched junction bases numbered 4, after V lost 4 bases and J lost 2 bases. The CDR3 runs to 14 residues. Germline CDR1 is SGDLS and CDR2 is YYNGEE.

The J gene is TRBJ2-1, the V gene TRBV10-3; 8 bases map to TRBD2. The V and J ends lost 8 bases and 3 bases, in that order; junction bases with no gene match: 9. The CDR3 sequence is 15 residues long. Germline V gene data show CDR1 as ENHRY and CDR2 as SYGVKD. Here the CDR3 DNA reads TGTGCCATCTCCGGAGCGGGAGAAGGCTACAATGAGCAGTTCTTC. Encoded protein: CAISGAGEGYNEQFF.

This clone was seen a handful of times. The rearrangement uses TRBV18 and TRBJ2-7; D possibly corresponds to TRBD2 (6 bases). Trimming shortened V by 3 bases and J by 6 bases, and 18 bases separated the two germline ends. Germline V gene data show CDR1 as KGHSH and CDR2 as LQKENI. The CDR3 is 15 residues long. Here the CDR3 DNA reads TGTGCCAGCTCACCGGGGGGACTCGCTGGATCCGAGCAGTACTTC. It encodes CASSPGGLAGSEQYF.

This rearrangement joins TRBV11-2 to TRBJ1-2, with D unclear. V lost 1 base and J lost 5, with 14 bases in between. The germline gives CDR1 SGHAT, CDR2 FQNNGV. The CDR3 is 15 amino acids. CDR3 region: CASSLAQDPLYGYTF. The CDR3 bases are TGTGCCAGCAGCTTAGCGCAGGATCCGTTGTATGGCTACACCTTC.

This chain links TRBV28 with TRBJ2-2; D is undetermined. Germline V gene sequence: CDR1 MDHEN, CDR2 SYDVKM. V was cut by 2 bases and J by 2 bases, with 6 bases left in between. The CDR3 length is 14 residues. The CDR3 loop reads CASSLEENTGELFF. CDR3 in DNA: TGTGCCAGCAGTTTAGAGGAAAACACCGGGGAGCTGTTTTTT.

The chain couples TRBV18 to TRBJ2-3; D unclear. Trimming removed 2 bases from V and 6 bases from J, with 12 bases in between. This CDR3 region has 14 residues. Germline CDR1 KGHSH, CDR2 LQKENI. The CDR3 protein is CASSPSLIPDTQYF. DNA of the CDR3: TGTGCCAGCTCACCATCCCTTATTCCCGATACGCAGTATTTT.

The chain links TRBV19 to TRBJ1-2; 7 nucleotides line up with TRBD1. CDR1 and CDR2 from the germline V gene are LNHDA and SQIVND (reference sequence). V lost 6 bases and J lost 4; bases outside the gene matches: 8. This CDR3 has 14 residues. Here the CDR3 DNA reads TGTGCCAGTAGCCCCCCCGGGACAGTCTATGGCTACACCTTC. The encoded protein is CASSPPGTVYGYTF.

The chain recombines TRBV7-2 with TRBJ2-5, with TRBD2 matching over 7 bases. The germline CDR1 and CDR2 sequences are SGHTA and FQGNSA. The CDR3 loop spans 15 amino acids. With 5 bases clipped from V and 1 base from J, the junction kept 7 bases outside the gene matches. CDR3 DNA sequence: TGTGCCAGCAGCCCTAGCGGCTCCCCCCAAGAGACCCAGTACTTC. Protein sequence: CASSPSGSPQETQYF.

The chain combines TRBV3-1 (or the pseudogene TRBV3-2) with TRBJ2-1; 8 bases fit TRBD2. V was clipped by 3 bases and J by 8 bases; unmatched bases: 18. CDR3 length: 18 residues. CDR1 LGHDT and CDR2 YNNKEL come from the germline V gene (reference sequence). The CDR3 region is CASSQRPPFSGSIHEQFF. Written as DNA, the CDR3 is TGTGCCAGCAGCCAGCGCCCACCTTTCAGCGGGAGTATCCATGAGCAGTTCTTC.

V gene TRBV19 combines with J gene TRBJ1-2, with D uncertain. Germline lookup yields CDR1 LNHDA and CDR2 SQIVND (reference sequence). The CDR3 contains 14 residues. V was trimmed by 1 base and J by 2 bases, leaving 8 bases between them. The DNA for the CDR3 is TGTGCCAGTAGTATAGGGGCAGGAAACTATGGCTACACCTTC. Its protein is CASSIGAGNYGYTF.

The chain combines TRBV7-2 with TRBJ2-3; 10 positions agree with TRBD2. The length of the CDR3 is 16 residues. CDR1 and CDR2 (germline): SGHTA, FQGNSA. The junction had 5 bases not matched to a gene; V was cut back by 1 base and J by 4 bases. The CDR3 protein is CASSLEGLAIADTQYF. CDR3 coding DNA: TGTGCCAGCAGCTTAGAGGGACTAGCGATCGCAGATACGCAGTATTTT.

This chain uses TRBV18 with TRBJ2-5, with 9 nucleotides matching TRBD1. The CDR3 is 14 amino acids. J lost 5 bases, V lost 3 bases, and 4 bases had no gene match. CDR1 is KGHSH and CDR2 is LQKENI in the germline V gene. The CDR3 DNA follows: TGTGCCAGCTCACCTACAGGGGGCCGTGAGACCCAGTACTTC. This encodes CASSPTGGRETQYF.

V gene TRBV7-9 combines with J gene TRBJ2-5, with 7 nucleotides matching TRBD1. Per the germline V gene, CDR1 is SEHNR and CDR2 is FQNEAQ (reference sequence). V shed 1 base, J shed 2 bases, and the junction held 4 bases outside the gene matches. The CDR3 is 15 residues long. CDR3 protein: CASSLVAGGQETQYF. DNA of the CDR3: TGTGCCAGCAGCTTAGTAGCAGGGGGTCAAGAGACCCAGTACTTC.